This T cell receptor (beta chain) was recovered during a study of response to subunit inactivated influenza vaccine. This clonotype was recorded a few times. Its antigen is still unknown. Study outcomes and limitations: Authors suggested that a seasonal influenza vaccination recruits few new T cells each time.

This CDR3 comprises 15 residues. Trimming took off 0 bases at V and 5 bases at J, with 11 bases between the two ends. CDR1 is MNHEY and CDR2 is SVGAGI in the germline V gene. Using its own MiXCR run on the RT-PCR reads, TCRdb lists one record per CDR3 protein. The table has about 780,000 distinct CDR3 sequences, less than 20% seen once. V gene TRBV6-5 combines with J gene TRBJ1-3; D call uncertain. The clonotype originates from a man aged 45-65 years who received an inactivated influenza vaccine. The source was PBMCs from blood, collected 5 days after vaccination. CDR3 region: CASSYSALPRNTIYF. CDR3 in DNA: TGTGCCAGCAGTTACTCGGCGCTTCCCCGAAACACCATATATTTT.